Below, 14 T cell receptor beta chains from the same sample are listed, as sequenced in a study of T cell responses to AZD1222 COVID-19 vaccine. TCRdb's table, derived via immunoSEQ multiplex PCR, lists solely in-frame clones and lacks some. This table has 110,000 to 150,000 clones, around nine tenths appearing once. The input for sequencing was peripheral blood, taken on day 0 of AZD1222 vaccination. The receptors were gathered from an adult in good health.

The rearrangement joins TRBV10-3 to TRBJ1-1, with D possibly TRBD1 on 5 matching bases. The germline V gene has CDR1 ENHRY and CDR2 SYGVKD. The CDR3 extends over 14 amino acids. The V and J ends lost 3 bases and 11 bases respectively, with 19 bases between them. Here the CDR3 reads CAISEFRDLPAAFF. Written as DNA, the CDR3 is TGTGCCATCAGTGAATTCAGGGACCTCCCGGCGGCTTTCTTT.

The chain has TRBV10-3 and TRBJ1-2, with a tentative D call TRBD1 (6 bases). CDR1 and CDR2 (germline): ENHRY, SYGVKD. V lost 5 bases to trimming and J lost 4 bases, with 14 bases between them. The CDR3 spans 14 residues. The CDR3 coding sequence is TGTGCCATCAGTCTTGGACAGTCTTCCTATGGCTACACCTTC. It is translated as CAISLGQSSYGYTF.

The V call is TRBV27, the J call TRBJ2-3; 11 positions match TRBD2. The CDR3 sequence is 17 residues long. The V segment lost 3 bases and the J segment 1 base; nucleotides outside the gene matches: 6. Germline V lookup: CDR1 MNHEY, CDR2 SMNVEV (reference sequence). The CDR3 protein is CASSFRGLADRTDTQYF. CDR3 nucleotide sequence: TGTGCCAGCAGTTTCCGGGGACTAGCGGATCGCACAGATACGCAGTATTTT.

This clone was seen a few times. The rearrangement uses TRBV30 and TRBJ2-7, with D unclear. The CDR3 covers 13 residues. Germline CDR1 is GTSNPN and CDR2 is SVGIG (reference sequence). V gave up 1 base and J gave up 1 base, with 8 bases separating them. CDR3 sequence reads: CAWSGTPSYEQYF. CDR3 coding DNA: TGTGCCTGGAGTGGGACGCCTTCCTACGAGCAGTACTTC.

Here the CDR3 DNA reads TGTGCCAGTAGTATAGATAATGGCCTGGCCGGGGCCAACGTCCTGACTTTC. Amino acid sequence: CASSIDNGLAGANVLTF. The J gene is TRBJ2-6, the V gene TRBV19; no clear D gene. The ends were cut back, 0 bases at V and 4 bases at J, with 13 bases in the middle. This CDR3 is built from 17 residues. Germline lookup yields CDR1 LNHDA and CDR2 SQIVND (reference sequence).

The rearrangement links TRBV7-9 to TRBJ2-1, with 10 bases identical to TRBD2. Germline V gives CDR1 SEHNR, CDR2 FQNEAQ (reference sequence). V lost 2 bases to trimming and J lost 4 bases; unmatched junction nucleotides: 5. The CDR3 length is 16 residues. CDR3 amino acids: CASSLPLAGEYNEQFF. As DNA, the CDR3 is TGTGCCAGCAGCTTACCGCTAGCGGGGGAATACAATGAGCAGTTCTTC.

The rearrangement uses TRBV5-1 and TRBJ1-4; D is unclear. CDR3 length: 14 amino acids. Germline CDR1 SGHRS, CDR2 YFSETQ. Trimming took off 0 bases at V and 6 bases at J, with 9 bases between the two ends. The CDR3 is CASSLAGSDEKLFF. CDR3 DNA: TGCGCCAGCAGCTTGGCGGGGTCTGATGAAAAACTGTTTTTT.

The J gene is TRBJ2-5, the V gene TRBV12-3 or TRBV12-4; a possible D gene is TRBD1 (5 bases). The CDR3 is made up of 12 amino acids. V shed 7 bases and J shed 4 bases, with 10 bases lying between them. In DNA, the CDR3 is TGTGCCAGCACCAGGGCCGGAGAGACCCAGTACTTC. Protein product: CASTRAGETQYF.

There are a few counts of this clone. The chain uses TRBV7-2 and TRBJ2-7, with 8 bases lining up with TRBD1. CDR3 length: 15 residues. CDR1 and CDR2 (germline): SGHTA, FQGNSA. V shed 5 bases and J 4 bases; nucleotides not matched to a gene: 10. The CDR3 DNA follows: TGTGCCAGCAGCCTCGTCGGGACAGGTACTTACGAGCAGTACTTC. Its protein is CASSLVGTGTYEQYF.

The chain carries TRBV10-2 and TRBJ2-1; no firm D call. CDR3 length: 14 amino acids. Trimming took off 0 bases at V and 12 bases at J, with 15 bases between the two ends. CDR1 and CDR2 (germline): WSHSY, SAAADI. CDR3 amino acids: CASSESGSLSGQFF. The CDR3 nucleotides read TGCGCCAGCAGTGAGTCGGGCAGTCTGTCAGGGCAGTTCTTC.

The genes are TRBV3-1 (or the pseudogene TRBV3-2) and TRBJ1-2; D is perhaps TRBD1 (5 bases). The CDR3 is 16 amino acids. The V end lost 0 bases, the J end lost 5 bases, and 16 bases lay between the germline ends. Per the germline V gene, CDR1 is LGHDT and CDR2 is YNNKEL (reference sequence). The CDR3 spells CASSQDLSRVDYGYTF. The CDR3 DNA sequence: TGTGCCAGCAGCCAAGATTTGTCCAGGGTGGATTATGGCTACACCTTC.

The rearrangement joins TRBV13 to TRBJ1-5; D remains unclear. This CDR3 spans 17 amino acids. Germline CDR1 and CDR2: PRHDT and FYEKMQ (reference sequence). The V gene lost 1 base and the J gene lost 2 bases, with 15 bases spanning the gap. The CDR3 nucleotides are TGTGCCAGCAGCTTAGATAGCTTGAGTGGTGGCAATCAGCCCCAGCATTTT. It translates to CASSLDSLSGGNQPQHF.

This clone appeared a single time. The chain's CDR3 is CASSQELGVGRLSGNTIYF. The CDR3 DNA reads TGTGCCAGCAGCCAAGAACTCGGGGTGGGACGACTCTCTGGAAACACCATATATTTT. This chain connects TRBV3-1 (or the pseudogene TRBV3-2) to TRBJ1-3; maybe TRBD1 (5 bases). Between the trimmed V and J ends, which lost 0 bases and 0 bases, there was a span of 18 bases. Germline V gene lookup returns CDR1 LGHDT and CDR2 YNNKEL (reference sequence). The CDR3 runs 19 residues.

J is TRBJ1-1 and V is TRBV27; D is possibly TRBD1 (5 bases). CDR3 size: 16 residues. CDR1 and CDR2 (germline): MNHEY, SMNVEV (reference sequence). V was cut by 5 bases and J by 0 bases, with 16 bases left in between. The CDR3 sequence: CASSRRTKKLNTEAFF. The CDR3 bases are TGTGCCAGCAGTAGGAGGACAAAAAAATTGAACACTGAAGCTTTCTTT.